This entry describes one TCR beta chain. Its antigen is still unknown. The sample holds no much larger clone one base away, and base qualities are not on file. The data stem from a study of immune cell composition in non-small cell lung cancer (dated by TCRdb to about 2017). Concerning the study at large: Histologic subtype, mostly lung adenocarcinoma or squamous cell carcinoma, was determined with H&E together with p63, CK5, Napsin A and TTF-1 immunohistochemistry. TCR-beta sequencing from Adaptive Biotechnologies was done on approximately 35 paired sets of NSCLC tumour and non-adjacent lung specimens and on roughly 24 tumour-only specimens. Supplementary cohort #1, ten to eleven lung adenocarcinoma cases, had paired tumour/lung TCR-beta sequencing and TIL populations generated to assess tumour reactivity. Several tumour specimens with TCR-beta data were of rare histological subtypes and were excluded from the subtype comparisons.

What the authors observed across the whole study: Smoking pack-years did not significantly correlate with tumour TCR-beta clonality. Nearly half of NSCLC cases had tumour-associated clones >0.5%, with approximately 80% of squamous carcinomas showing such clones compared with about 31% of adenocarcinomas. The reactivity cohort contained only 10 or so cases, and the tumour-reactive clones were not shown to have sequences in common with the dominant in vivo tumour-associated clones. Across roughly 9 adenocarcinoma cases, the maximal tumour-associated clone frequency showed a strong correlation with TIL tumour reactivity, but overall clonality showed no such correlation.

CDR3 length: 12 amino acids, cysteine to phenylalanine. Only the CDR3 region is kept as DNA, spanning 36 bases read in frame from base 1. V loses 11 bases of germline sequence and J loses 7 bases, and the interval between the two ends is 17 bases. CDR1 and CDR2 were assigned from the germline V gene as MDHEN and SYDVKM. A two-step multiplex PCR was used to amplify TCR-beta CDR3 regions from genomic DNA, and Illumina-compatible adaptors were added in the second step. TCR-beta immunosequencing was carried out on an Illumina platform through the commercial immunoSEQ service. For the original study's pipeline: Repertoires were summarised by productive clonality and by Top 10 Clones, defined as the percentage of T-cell templates derived from the ten most frequent sequences. Productive clonality ranged from 0 to 1, with 1 indicating a monoclonal population. Using log10 scatter plots, tumour-associated clones were identified as sequences that made up at least 0.1% of tumour T-cell templates yet were absent from the matched non-adjacent lung. Two-group comparisons used Student's t-tests, stages used ANOVA, and relationships used linear regression, analysed in GraphPad Prism7 and R. TCRdb carries this immuneACCESS record with in-frame sequences only. Its versions omit some clonotypes, under half of them owing to an unresolved V gene in the studies checked, with the rest unexplained. V, J and clone size derive from that table, while D and trimming were established from the DNA sequence. In all, the sample holds over 6,000 clones, and 70% to 90% of those were seen once. About 12% of the sample is held by the ten biggest clonotypes.

Normal lung samples were non-adjacent lung tissue taken as far from the tumour as possible, at least 3 cm away, from the same patient. From frozen aliquots of unsorted single-cell suspensions, genomic DNA was isolated using the QIAamp DNA kit. Tissues were received within 2 hours of resection and were immediately processed into single-cell suspensions. Tissue was mechanically dissociated and enzymatically digested with DNase I, collagenase I and hyaluronidase for about 30 minutes at 37 °C, then filtered and RBC-lysed. The TCR originated in a human donor with non-small cell lung cancer. The sequenced sample consisted of non-adjacent lung tissue. The sequence links TRBV28 to TRBJ1-1, with TRBD1 perhaps the D gene, on 6 matching bases. The DNA sequence is TGTGCCTTAAAAGGGGGGCAAGGTGAAGCTTTCTTT. Protein translation: CALKGGQGEAFF. The full variable domain, completed from the reference TRBV28 and TRBJ1-1 proteins outside the CDR3, reads DVKVTQSSRYLVKRTGEKVFLECVQDMDHENMFWYRQDPGLGLRLIYFSYDVKMKEKGDIPEGYSVSREKKERFSLILESASTNQTSMYLCALKGGQGEAFFGQGTRLTVV.